Below are 30 T cell receptor beta chains sequenced from a single sample in a study of response to subunit inactivated influenza vaccine (dated 2018 in TCRdb). The library came from RT-PCR. The reads were generated on an Illumina HiSeq 2500. Through fastp at Q25 and MiXCR, TCRdb rebuilt clones from the public reads, retaining in-frame beta chains. Rows matching on CDR3 protein sequence are summarized as one entry with the most common DNA and genes. The sample includes 450,000 to 600,000 distinct CDR3 sequences, with about 7.6% observed a single time. 10% to 15% of the sample belongs to the ten largest clones. The source material was PBMCs from blood, sampled less than 30 months after vaccination. These receptors all come from a man in his fifties or sixties who received an inactivated influenza vaccine. Donor details come from another sample of the same person, matched by shared clones.

This chain links TRBV6-5 with TRBJ1-1, with 10 bases that match TRBD1. There are 14 residues in the CDR3. The V segment lost 4 bases and the J segment 6 bases; nucleotides outside the gene matches: 5. The V gene's germline CDR1 is MNHEY and CDR2 SVGAGI. CDR3 in amino acids: CASSWTGGRAEAFF. The DNA of the CDR3 is TGTGCCAGCAGTTGGACAGGGGGTAGGGCTGAAGCTTTCTTT.

The V call is TRBV5-1, the J call TRBJ2-7, with D unresolved. The germline gives CDR1 SGHRS, CDR2 YFSETQ. There are 13 residues in the CDR3. The V gene lost 0 bases and the J gene lost 7 bases, with 11 bases spanning the gap. DNA of the CDR3: TGCGCCAGCAGCTTGGACGGCTATCGGGAGCAGTACTTC. It encodes CASSLDGYREQYF.

This clonotype has more than one count but fewer than ten. The chain couples TRBV7-9 to TRBJ2-5; D might be TRBD2 (5 bases). Trimming left V 1 base short and J 1 base short, with 16 bases between. The CDR3 contains 17 residues. Germline values: CDR1 SEHNR, CDR2 FQNEAQ (reference sequence). CDR3 nucleotides: TGTGCCAGCAGCTTAGGGTTCGGGATGGTGACCCAAGAGACCCAGTACTTC. This encodes CASSLGFGMVTQETQYF.

This clonotype was seen more than once but under ten times. The J gene is TRBJ1-1, the V gene TRBV20-1, with a tentative D call TRBD1 (5 bases). Germline V gives CDR1 DFQATT, CDR2 SNEGSKA (reference sequence). The CDR3 totals 12 residues. V was shortened by 7 bases and J by 1 base, with 10 bases between the two germline ends. CDR3 sequence (DNA): TGCAGTGGGCAGGGCCCGAACACTGAAGCTTTCTTT. It encodes CSGQGPNTEAFF.

The chain employs TRBV28 and TRBJ2-1; D ambiguous. This CDR3 contains 15 residues. V dropped 3 bases and J dropped 2 bases, with 11 bases sitting between them. Germline loops: CDR1 MDHEN, CDR2 SYDVKM. The CDR3 sequence: CASSFSPPAYNEQFF. The CDR3 DNA follows: TGTGCCAGCAGTTTTAGTCCGCCAGCCTACAATGAGCAGTTCTTC.

This clonotype was counted only a few times. The CDR3 DNA reads as TGTGCCAGCAGTGTCCGGGACAGGGGTATGCACGAGCAGTACTTC. It specifies CASSVRDRGMHEQYF. The gene calls are TRBV12-3 or TRBV12-4 and TRBJ2-7, with 10 bases identical to TRBD1. There are 15 residues in the CDR3. Trimming removed 5 bases from V and 5 bases from J; junction bases left unmatched: 9.

This clonotype was counted at least ten times. CDR3 protein: CASSRTGQGGNQPQHF. The CDR3 nucleotides are TGTGCCAGCTCACGGACGGGACAGGGGGGCAATCAGCCCCAGCATTTT. This chain uses TRBV18 with TRBJ1-5; the match to TRBD1 covers 11 bases. V lost 4 bases to trimming and J lost 2 bases; unmatched junction nucleotides: 4. Germline V lookup: CDR1 KGHSH, CDR2 LQKENI. The CDR3 length is 16 residues.

This clonotype was observed at least ten times. The rearrangement uses TRBV7-2 and TRBJ2-1; tentative D call: TRBD2 (6 bases). This CDR3 is built from 12 residues. CDR1 SGHTA and CDR2 FQGNSA come from the germline V gene. V lost 6 bases and J lost 6, with 9 bases in between. The CDR3 DNA is TGTGCCAGCAGGGGTAGCGGCAATGAGCAGTTCTTC. It is translated as CASRGSGNEQFF.

This rearrangement joins TRBV7-8 to TRBJ2-5; TRBD2 agrees at 8 bases. The J segment lost 5 bases and the V segment lost 2 bases, leaving 7 bases of the junction unmatched. Germline V gene sequence: CDR1 SGHVS, CDR2 FQNEAQ. The CDR3 runs 15 residues. The CDR3: CASSLTGGAWETQYF. The CDR3 DNA follows: TGTGCCAGCAGCTTAACCGGGGGGGCCTGGGAGACCCAGTACTTC.

This clonotype was detected only a few times. The chain couples TRBV20-1 to TRBJ2-7; 10 bases match TRBD1. The germline CDR1 and CDR2 sequences are DFQATT and SNEGSKA (reference sequence). This CDR3 spans 17 amino acids. The V segment lost 3 bases and the J segment 5 bases; nucleotides outside the gene matches: 16. In DNA, the CDR3 is TGCAGTGCTAGCCTGACAGGGGGCCTCTTAGGTGCCCACGAGCAGTACTTC. This gives the protein CSASLTGGLLGAHEQYF.

This clonotype was seen at least ten times. The rearrangement links TRBV20-1 to TRBJ2-7; either TRBD1 or TRBD2 may fit D (5 bases each). The V and J ends lost 6 bases and 3 bases respectively, with 18 bases between them. Looked up from germline, CDR1 is DFQATT and CDR2 is SNEGSKA (reference sequence). The CDR3 has 14 amino acids. CDR3 sequence: CSARGWGVGYEQYF. The CDR3 DNA follows: TGCAGTGCCCGGGGCTGGGGAGTAGGCTACGAGCAGTACTTC.

The genes are TRBV7-9 and TRBJ1-2; D is unresolved. V was shortened by 6 bases and J by 7 bases, with 9 bases between the two germline ends. CDR3 length: 11 residues. Germline CDR1 reads SEHNR; CDR2 reads FQNEAQ (reference sequence). The chain's CDR3 is CASSIKTGYTF. The CDR3 bases are TGTGCCAGCAGTATTAAGACTGGCTACACCTTC.

V is TRBV20-1 and J is TRBJ2-7; D uncertain. Deletions cut 2 bases from V and 5 bases from J, with 7 bases between. The CDR3 totals 11 residues. Germline CDR1 reads DFQATT; CDR2 reads SNEGSKA (reference sequence). The CDR3 DNA reads TGCAGTGCTAGACACCGCCACGAGCAGTACTTC. Its protein is CSARHRHEQYF.

This clonotype has more than one count but fewer than ten. The genes are TRBV10-2 and TRBJ2-5, with D tentatively TRBD2 (5 bases). Germline values: CDR1 WSHSY, CDR2 SAAADI. The CDR3 spans 14 residues. Trimming left V 2 bases short and J 5 bases short, with 12 bases between. In DNA, the CDR3 is TGCGCCAGCAGTGAGAGTGACCAGCGGGAGACCCAGTACTTC. It yields the protein CASSESDQRETQYF.

This clonotype was observed many times. The gene calls are TRBV10-3 and TRBJ1-3, with D unclear. Germline-derived CDR1 and CDR2 are ENHRY and SYGVKD. V lost 3 bases and J 2 bases, leaving 17 bases between the germline ends. This CDR3 contains 17 residues. Here the CDR3 DNA reads TGTGCCATCAGTGACAACGGAGGGCCGCACCCTGGAAACACCATATATTTT. The encoded protein is CAISDNGGPHPGNTIYF.

V and J are TRBV20-1 and TRBJ1-6, with no clear D. CDR3 length equals 13 residues. Trimming took off 3 bases at V and 5 bases at J, with 8 bases between the two ends. Germline V gene sequence: CDR1 DFQATT, CDR2 SNEGSKA (reference sequence). CDR3 residues: CSASSINNSPLHF. The CDR3 coding sequence is TGCAGTGCTAGTTCAATAAATAATTCACCCCTCCACTTT.

The genes are TRBV3-1 and TRBJ2-3; D is perhaps TRBD2 (6 bases). The CDR3 runs to 14 residues. Trimming took 1 base from V and 5 from J, leaving 10 bases between them. The germline gives CDR1 LGHDT, CDR2 YNNKEL (reference sequence). The CDR3 DNA follows: TGTGCCAGCAGCCAAGGGACTACCGGAGATACGCAGTATTTT. Its protein is CASSQGTTGDTQYF.

A few counts support this clonotype. This chain joins TRBV9 and TRBJ2-3; D is possibly TRBD2 (6 bases). Germline V CDR1 and CDR2: SGDLS, YYNGEE. This CDR3 is 16 amino acids long. V shed 0 bases and J shed 3 bases, with 14 bases lying between them. The CDR3 DNA reads as TGTGCCAGCAGCGTAGCAAGCGGAGGAGGGACAGATACGCAGTATTTT. Protein sequence: CASSVASGGGTDTQYF.

This clonotype was counted only a few times. The CDR3 reads CSVRAGAGDTQYF. The CDR3 DNA sequence: TGCAGCGTTAGGGCTGGAGCGGGAGATACGCAGTATTTT. This rearrangement joins TRBV29-1 to TRBJ2-3, with D perhaps TRBD2 (6 bases). The CDR3 loop spans 13 amino acids. CDR1 and CDR2 from the germline V gene are SQVTM and ANQGSEA. The V and J ends lost 5 bases and 5 bases respectively, with 14 bases between them.

Concerning this clonotype: The junction differs from germline at one of its ends, possibly a read error. This chain connects TRBV6-6 to TRBJ2-2; perhaps TRBD2 as D (5 bases). The CDR3 sequence is 13 residues long. CDR1 is MNHNY, CDR2 SVGAGI, per germline (reference sequence). The CDR3 DNA follows: TGTGCCAGCAGCCATTCTGGTACCGGGGAGCCGTTTTTT. It encodes CASSHSGTGEPFF.

This clonotype was detected a few times. V gene TRBV20-1 combines with J gene TRBJ2-7; 13 bases map to TRBD2. CDR3 length equals 13 residues. Trimming cost V 3 bases and J 5 bases; bases outside gene matches: 1. Germline V gives CDR1 DFQATT, CDR2 SNEGSKA (reference sequence). For the CDR3, the DNA is TGCAGTGCTAGCACTAGCGGGAGGGACGAGCAGTACTTC. Encoded protein: CSASTSGRDEQYF.

The chain uses TRBV6-1 and TRBJ1-4, with 7 bases lining up with TRBD1. CDR1 is MNHNS, CDR2 SASEGT, per germline. CDR3 length equals 15 residues. Trimming took 1 base from V and 7 from J; bases not matched to a gene: 6. CDR3 amino acids: CASSEVPGGSEKLFF. The CDR3 coding sequence is TGTGCCAGCAGTGAAGTGCCAGGGGGTAGTGAAAAACTGTTTTTT.

The rearrangement joins TRBV7-2 to TRBJ2-5; 11 bases are a match to TRBD2. Per germline, CDR1 SGHTA and CDR2 FQGNSA. Losses at the gene ends were 0 bases for V and 7 bases for J; bases not matched to a gene: 1. The CDR3 consists of 14 residues. The CDR3 protein is CASSLASGRGTQYF. CDR3 DNA sequence: TGTGCCAGCAGCTTAGCTAGCGGGAGGGGGACCCAGTACTTC.

This clonotype was counted between two and nine times. V and J are TRBV20-1 and TRBJ1-1; D is ambiguous. The CDR3 length is 12 residues. V was trimmed by 2 bases and J by 6 bases, leaving 10 bases between them. The germline CDR1 and CDR2 sequences are DFQATT and SNEGSKA (reference sequence). DNA of the CDR3: TGCAGTGCTAGACCGGACGGCTCTGAAGCTTTCTTT. Translating it yields CSARPDGSEAFF.

The rearrangement links TRBV24-1 to TRBJ1-1, with a possible D match to TRBD1 (5 bases). Trimming cost V 8 bases and J 0 bases, with 9 bases left between them. Germline V gene sequence: CDR1 KGHDR, CDR2 SFDVKD. This CDR3 is 13 amino acids long. The DNA for the CDR3 is TGTGCCACCATGGGGGATATGAACACTGAAGCTTTCTTT. Its translation is CATMGDMNTEAFF.

Many counts were recorded for this clonotype. The CDR3 sequence is CASSTGADTGELFF. The CDR3 coding sequence is TGCGCCAGCAGTACGGGGGCGGACACCGGGGAGCTGTTTTTT. The V gene is TRBV10-2, the J gene TRBJ2-2; D is perhaps TRBD1 or TRBD2 (6 bases each). Germline CDR1 reads WSHSY; CDR2 reads SAAADI. Trimming removed 5 bases from V and 3 bases from J, with 10 bases in between. The CDR3 sequence is 14 residues long.

This clonotype was counted ten times or more. The V gene is TRBV20-1, the J gene TRBJ2-7; TRBD1 matches at 9 bases. This CDR3 spans 14 amino acids. CDR1 is DFQATT and CDR2 is SNEGSKA in the germline V gene (reference sequence). Trimming took 4 bases from V and 5 from J; bases not matched to a gene: 9. CDR3 residues: CSAIPGQGMNEQYF. The CDR3 DNA follows: TGCAGTGCTATCCCGGGACAGGGCATGAACGAGCAGTACTTC.

The chain combines TRBV29-1 with TRBJ1-2; TRBD1 might be the D (6 bases). CDR1 and CDR2 (germline): SQVTM, ANQGSEA. With 0 bases removed from V and 3 bases from J, the gap between germline ends came to 14 bases. This CDR3 spans 15 amino acids. The CDR3 here is CSVEDSGERDYGYTF. The CDR3, as DNA: TGCAGCGTTGAAGATTCAGGGGAGAGGGACTATGGCTACACCTTC.

In its sample, this clonotype was seen many times. This chain joins TRBV20-1 and TRBJ2-7, with D perhaps being TRBD1 or TRBD2 (5 bases each). V was trimmed by 6 bases and J by 0 bases, leaving 9 bases between them. CDR1 DFQATT and CDR2 SNEGSKA come from the germline V gene (reference sequence). CDR3 length: 12 residues. The CDR3 sequence: CSALRGSYEQYF. DNA of the CDR3: TGCAGTGCCCTGAGGGGCTCCTACGAGCAGTACTTC.

This clonotype was seen a handful of times. V and J are TRBV5-5 and TRBJ2-1; D not certain. This CDR3 contains 13 residues. With 1 base removed from V and 6 bases from J, the gap between germline ends came to 8 bases. Germline loops: CDR1 SGHKS, CDR2 YYEKEE (reference sequence). The CDR3 nucleotides read TGTGCCAGCAGCTTGCCACTCCCCAATGAGCAGTTCTTC. It translates to CASSLPLPNEQFF.